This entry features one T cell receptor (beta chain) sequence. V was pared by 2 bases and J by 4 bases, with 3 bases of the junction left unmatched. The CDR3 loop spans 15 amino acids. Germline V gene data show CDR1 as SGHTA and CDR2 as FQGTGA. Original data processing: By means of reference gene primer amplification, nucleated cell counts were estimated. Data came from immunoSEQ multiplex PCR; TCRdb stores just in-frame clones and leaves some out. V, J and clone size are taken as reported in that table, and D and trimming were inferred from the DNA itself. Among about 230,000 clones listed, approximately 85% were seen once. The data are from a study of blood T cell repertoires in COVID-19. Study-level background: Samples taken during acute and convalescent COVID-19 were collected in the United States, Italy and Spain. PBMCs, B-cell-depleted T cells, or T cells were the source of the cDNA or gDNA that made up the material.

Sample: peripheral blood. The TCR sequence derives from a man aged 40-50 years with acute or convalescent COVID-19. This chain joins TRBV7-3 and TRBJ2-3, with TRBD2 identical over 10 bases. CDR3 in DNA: TGTGCCAGCAGCTTAGTAGCGGGGGGTTCAGATACGCAGTATTTT. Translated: CASSLVAGGSDTQYF.